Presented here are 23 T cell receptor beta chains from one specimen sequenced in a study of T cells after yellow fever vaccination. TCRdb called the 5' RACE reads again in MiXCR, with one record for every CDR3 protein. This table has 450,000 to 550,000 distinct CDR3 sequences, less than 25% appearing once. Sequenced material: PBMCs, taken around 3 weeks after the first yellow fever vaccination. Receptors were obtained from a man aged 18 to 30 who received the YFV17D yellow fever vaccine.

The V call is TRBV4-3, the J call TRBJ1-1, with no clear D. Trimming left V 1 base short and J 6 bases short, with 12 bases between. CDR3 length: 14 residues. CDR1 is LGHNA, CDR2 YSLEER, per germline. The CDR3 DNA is TGCGCCAGCAGCCAAGTGGGAGGATCTCCTGAAGCTTTCTTT. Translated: CASSQVGGSPEAFF.

The CDR3 sequence is CASSNSGGYDTQYF. DNA of the CDR3: TGTGCCAGCAGCAATAGCGGGGGGTACGATACGCAGTATTTT. The V gene is TRBV7-2, the J gene TRBJ2-3; 10 bases fit TRBD2. After removal of 5 bases from V and 6 bases from J, the junction contained 5 bases not matched to a gene. Germline CDR1 SGHTA, CDR2 FQGNSA. This CDR3 spans 14 amino acids.

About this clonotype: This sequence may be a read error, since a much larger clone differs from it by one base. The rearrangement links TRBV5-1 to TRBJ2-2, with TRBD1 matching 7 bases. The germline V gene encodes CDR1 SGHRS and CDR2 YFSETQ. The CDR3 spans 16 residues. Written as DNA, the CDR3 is TGCGCCAGCAGCTTGGCCAAGACAGGGAGTACCGGGGATCTGTTTTTT. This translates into CASSLAKTGSTGDLFF.

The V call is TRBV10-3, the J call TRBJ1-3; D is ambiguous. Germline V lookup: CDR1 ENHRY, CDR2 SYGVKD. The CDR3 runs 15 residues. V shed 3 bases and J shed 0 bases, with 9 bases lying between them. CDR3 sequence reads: CAISDLQDSGNTIYF. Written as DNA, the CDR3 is TGTGCCATCAGTGACCTCCAGGACTCTGGAAACACCATATATTTT.

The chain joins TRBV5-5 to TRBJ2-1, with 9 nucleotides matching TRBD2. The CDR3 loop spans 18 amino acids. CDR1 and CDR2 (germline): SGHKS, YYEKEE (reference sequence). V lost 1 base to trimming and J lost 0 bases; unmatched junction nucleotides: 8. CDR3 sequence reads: CASSLFETSGHSYNEQFF. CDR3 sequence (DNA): TGTGCCAGCAGCTTGTTTGAGACTAGCGGTCACTCCTACAATGAGCAGTTCTTC.

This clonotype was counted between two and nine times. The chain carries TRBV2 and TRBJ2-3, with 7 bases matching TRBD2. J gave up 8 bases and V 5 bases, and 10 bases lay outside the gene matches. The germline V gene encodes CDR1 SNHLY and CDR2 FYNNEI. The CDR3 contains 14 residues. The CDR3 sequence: CASSYNQRGRTQYF. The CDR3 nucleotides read TGTGCCAGCAGTTATAACCAGCGGGGCCGTACGCAGTATTTT.

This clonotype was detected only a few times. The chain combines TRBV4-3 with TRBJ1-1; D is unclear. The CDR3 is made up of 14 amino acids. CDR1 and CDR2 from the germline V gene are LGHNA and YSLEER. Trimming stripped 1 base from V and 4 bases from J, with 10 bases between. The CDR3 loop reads CASSQGDDGTEAFF. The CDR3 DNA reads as TGCGCCAGCAGCCAAGGTGATGACGGCACTGAAGCTTTCTTT.

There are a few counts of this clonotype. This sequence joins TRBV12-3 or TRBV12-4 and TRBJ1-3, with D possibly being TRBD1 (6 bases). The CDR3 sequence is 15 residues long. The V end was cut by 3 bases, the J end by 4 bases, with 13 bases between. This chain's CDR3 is CASSFGQGLGNTIYF. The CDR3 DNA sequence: TGTGCCAGCAGTTTCGGCCAGGGGCTGGGAAACACCATATATTTT.

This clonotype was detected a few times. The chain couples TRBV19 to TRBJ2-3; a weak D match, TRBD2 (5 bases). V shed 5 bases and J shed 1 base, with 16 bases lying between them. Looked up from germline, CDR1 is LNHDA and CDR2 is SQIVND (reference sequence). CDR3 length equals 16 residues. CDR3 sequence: CASSWGRLAGTDTQYF. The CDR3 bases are TGTGCCAGTAGTTGGGGTCGTCTAGCTGGCACAGATACGCAGTATTTT.

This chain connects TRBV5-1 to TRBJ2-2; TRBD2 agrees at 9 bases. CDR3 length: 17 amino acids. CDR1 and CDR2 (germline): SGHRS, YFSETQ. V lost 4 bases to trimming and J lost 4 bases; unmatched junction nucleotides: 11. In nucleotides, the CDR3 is TGCGCCAGCAGCCCCCAGGGAGCGGGGGGACCCACCGGGGAGCTGTTTTTT. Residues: CASSPQGAGGPTGELFF.

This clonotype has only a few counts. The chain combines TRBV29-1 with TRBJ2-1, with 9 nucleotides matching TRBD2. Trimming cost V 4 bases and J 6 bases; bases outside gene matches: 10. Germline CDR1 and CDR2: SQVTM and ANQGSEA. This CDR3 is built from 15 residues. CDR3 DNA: TGCAGCGTTGTATCGCGGGGGGGCCTAAGCAATGAGCAGTTCTTC. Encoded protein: CSVVSRGGLSNEQFF.

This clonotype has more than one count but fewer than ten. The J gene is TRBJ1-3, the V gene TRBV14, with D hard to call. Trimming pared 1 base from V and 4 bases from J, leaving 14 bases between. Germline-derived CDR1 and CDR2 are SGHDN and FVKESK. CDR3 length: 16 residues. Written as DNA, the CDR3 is TGTGCCAGCAGCCAAGGGCCTCAACCATGGGGAAACACCATATATTTT. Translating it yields CASSQGPQPWGNTIYF.

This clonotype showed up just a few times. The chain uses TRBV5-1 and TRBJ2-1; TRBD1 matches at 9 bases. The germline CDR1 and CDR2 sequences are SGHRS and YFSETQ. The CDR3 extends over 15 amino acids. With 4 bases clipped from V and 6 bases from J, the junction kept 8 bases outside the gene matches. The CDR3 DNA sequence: TGCGCCAGCAGCCCGGGACAGGGAGCGAGCAATGAGCAGTTCTTC. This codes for CASSPGQGASNEQFF.

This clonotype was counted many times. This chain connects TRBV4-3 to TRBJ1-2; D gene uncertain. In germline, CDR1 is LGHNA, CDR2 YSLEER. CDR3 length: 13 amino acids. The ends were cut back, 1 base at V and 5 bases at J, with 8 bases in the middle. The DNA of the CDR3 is TGCGCCAGCAGCCAAGGGTCAGCGTATGGCTACACCTTC. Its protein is CASSQGSAYGYTF.

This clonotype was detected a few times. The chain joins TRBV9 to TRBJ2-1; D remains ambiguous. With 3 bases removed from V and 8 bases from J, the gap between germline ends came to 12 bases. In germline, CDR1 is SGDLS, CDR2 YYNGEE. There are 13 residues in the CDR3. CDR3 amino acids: CASSGGYAHEQFF. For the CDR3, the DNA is TGTGCCAGCAGCGGAGGTTATGCGCATGAGCAGTTCTTC.

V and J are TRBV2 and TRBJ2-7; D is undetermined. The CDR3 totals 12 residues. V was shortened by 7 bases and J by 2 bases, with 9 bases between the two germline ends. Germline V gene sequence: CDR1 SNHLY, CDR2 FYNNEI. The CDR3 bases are TGTGCCAGCAAAGAATACCCCTACGAGCAGTACTTC. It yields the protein CASKEYPYEQYF.

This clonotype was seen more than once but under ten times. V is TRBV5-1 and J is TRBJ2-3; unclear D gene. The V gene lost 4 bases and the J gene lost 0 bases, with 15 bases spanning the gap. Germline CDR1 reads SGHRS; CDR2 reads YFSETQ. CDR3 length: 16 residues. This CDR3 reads CASSLQAALSTDTQYF. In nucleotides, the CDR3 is TGCGCCAGCAGCCTACAAGCAGCACTGAGCACAGATACGCAGTATTTT.

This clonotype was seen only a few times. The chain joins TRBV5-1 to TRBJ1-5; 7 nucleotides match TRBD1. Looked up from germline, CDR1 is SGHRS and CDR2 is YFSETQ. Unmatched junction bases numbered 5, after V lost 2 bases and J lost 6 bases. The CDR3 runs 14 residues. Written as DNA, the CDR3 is TGCGCCAGCAGCTTCGGACAGGAGGGTCAGCCCCAGCATTTT. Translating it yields CASSFGQEGQPQHF.

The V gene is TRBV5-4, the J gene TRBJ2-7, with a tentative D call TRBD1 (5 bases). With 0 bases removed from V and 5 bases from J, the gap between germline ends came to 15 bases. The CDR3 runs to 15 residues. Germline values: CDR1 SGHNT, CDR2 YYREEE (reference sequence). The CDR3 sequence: CASSLALQGSDEQYF. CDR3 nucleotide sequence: TGTGCCAGCAGCTTGGCCTTGCAGGGATCCGACGAGCAGTACTTC.

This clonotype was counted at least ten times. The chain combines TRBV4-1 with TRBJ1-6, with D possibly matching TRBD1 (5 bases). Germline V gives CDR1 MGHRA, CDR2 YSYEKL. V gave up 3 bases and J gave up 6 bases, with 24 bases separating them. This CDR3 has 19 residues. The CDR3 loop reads CASSHQTRGPRFRNSPLHF. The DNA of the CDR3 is TGCGCCAGCAGCCACCAAACGCGGGGACCAAGGTTTCGTAATTCACCCCTCCACTTT.

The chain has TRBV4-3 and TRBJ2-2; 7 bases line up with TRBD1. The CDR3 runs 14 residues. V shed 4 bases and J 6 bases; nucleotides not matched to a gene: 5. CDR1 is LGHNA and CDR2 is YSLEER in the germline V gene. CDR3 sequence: CASSRDSFSGELFF. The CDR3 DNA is TGCGCCAGCAGCCGGGACAGTTTTTCCGGGGAGCTGTTTTTT.

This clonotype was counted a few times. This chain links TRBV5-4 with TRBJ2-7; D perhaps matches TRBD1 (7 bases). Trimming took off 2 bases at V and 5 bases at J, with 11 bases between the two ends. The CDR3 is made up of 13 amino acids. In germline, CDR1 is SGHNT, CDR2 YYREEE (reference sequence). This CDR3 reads CASSFRGADEQYF. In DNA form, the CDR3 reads TGTGCCAGCAGCTTCAGGGGGGCAGACGAGCAGTACTTC.

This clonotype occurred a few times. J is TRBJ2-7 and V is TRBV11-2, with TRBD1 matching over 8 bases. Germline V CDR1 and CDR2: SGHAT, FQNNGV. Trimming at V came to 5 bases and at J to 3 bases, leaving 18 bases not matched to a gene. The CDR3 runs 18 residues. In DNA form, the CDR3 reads TGTGCCAGCAGCCCTGGACAGGGTCTCCATTCTTCCTACTACGAGCAGTACGTC. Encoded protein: CASSPGQGLHSSYYEQYV.